The table lists the clone carrying this T cell receptor beta chain with a few counts. Its target is not known. CDR1 SGDLS and CDR2 YYNGEE come from the germline V gene. Trimming pared 0 bases from V and 1 base from J, leaving 4 bases between. The CDR3 contains 13 residues. From the 5' RACE reads, TCRdb called clonotypes with MiXCR, one entry per CDR3 protein. The sample holds 1.5 million or so distinct CDR3 sequences, roughly a third seen once. The data derive from a study of identical twins. General study points: The analysis was cross-sectional rather than longitudinal within donors.

The chain carries TRBV9 and TRBJ1-2, with unresolved D. The sequencing sample was made of cord blood. The clonotype was recovered from a newborn girl in good health. The CDR3 DNA reads as TGTGCCAGCAGCGTAGCGATTAACTATGGCTACACCTTC. Its translation: CASSVAINYGYTF.